A single sample gave rise to the 13 T cell receptor beta chains below, sequenced in a study of blood T cells in healthy people across ages. A J-beta primer mix and a sample-barcoded 5' primer were used in a second PCR of about 7 to 12 cycles. TCRdb used MiXCR to reprocess the 5' RACE reads, holding one entry per CDR3 protein. This sample carries 750,000 to 850,000 distinct CDR3 sequences, about 25% of them seen once, and the ten largest clones take under 4.5%. The same sample was also studied in work on T cells of mothers and their children.

Sequenced: blood. Every receptor here comes from a boy younger than 18 in good health.

Ten or more counts support this clonotype. The V call is TRBV29-1, the J call TRBJ2-5; a weak D match, TRBD2 (7 bases). Per germline, CDR1 SQVTM and CDR2 ANQGSEA. There are 14 residues in the CDR3. V dropped 5 bases and J dropped 5 bases, with 18 bases sitting between them. CDR3 nucleotide sequence: TGCAGCGTTACACCGGGCGGGGGCAGGGAGACCCAGTACTTC. As protein: CSVTPGGGRETQYF.

The chain recombines TRBV4-3 with TRBJ2-1; D possibly corresponds to TRBD2 (6 bases). The CDR3 has 19 residues. Germline assignment: CDR1 LGHNA and CDR2 YSLEER. Trimming shortened V by 0 bases and J by 4 bases, and 22 bases separated the two germline ends. CDR3 in DNA: TGCGCCAGCAGCCAAGATCGACTAGTCGGGGAGACCAATTACAATGAGCAGTTCTTC. Encoded protein: CASSQDRLVGETNYNEQFF.

The sample holds a few counts of this clonotype. The V gene is TRBV6-4, the J gene TRBJ2-6, with D maybe TRBD1 (5 bases). This CDR3 has 17 residues. Germline CDR1 MRHNA, CDR2 SNTAGT. V lost 8 bases, J lost 0 bases, and 17 bases lay in between. The CDR3 is CASPEGALSSGANVLTF. The CDR3 bases are TGTGCCAGCCCGGAAGGGGCTCTGAGCTCTGGGGCCAACGTCCTGACTTTC.

This chain links TRBV20-1 with TRBJ2-7; 10 bases agree with TRBD1. This CDR3 comprises 14 residues. The germline V gene has CDR1 DFQATT and CDR2 SNEGSKA (reference sequence). Trimming removed 6 bases from V and 2 bases from J; junction bases left unmatched: 7. The CDR3 here is CSARQTGGPYEQYF. The CDR3 DNA reads as TGCAGTGCCCGCCAGACAGGGGGCCCCTACGAGCAGTACTTC.

A few counts support this clonotype. The gene calls are TRBV29-1 and TRBJ2-3; D unclear. With 3 bases removed from V and 2 bases from J, the gap between germline ends came to 9 bases. The CDR3 spans 13 residues. Germline lookup yields CDR1 SQVTM and CDR2 ANQGSEA. The CDR3: CSVENALTDTQYF. The CDR3 DNA is TGCAGCGTTGAGAATGCCCTCACAGATACGCAGTATTTT.

This clonotype has more than one count but fewer than ten. V usage is TRBV20-1 and J usage is TRBJ1-5; 11 nucleotides agree with TRBD1. The CDR3 runs to 16 residues. V was clipped by 4 bases and J by 6 bases; unmatched bases: 11. Per the germline V gene, CDR1 is DFQATT and CDR2 is SNEGSKA (reference sequence). CDR3 protein: CSAKPRTGGRTQPQHF. The DNA of the CDR3 is TGCAGTGCTAAACCTCGGACAGGGGGCAGAACTCAGCCCCAGCATTTT.

V and J are TRBV5-1 and TRBJ1-1, with D perhaps TRBD1 (5 bases). This CDR3 has 15 amino acids. Between the trimmed V and J ends, which lost 7 bases and 1 base, there was a span of 17 bases. Germline V gene lookup returns CDR1 SGHRS and CDR2 YFSETQ. The CDR3 protein is CASAGTPNPNTEAFF. The CDR3 bases are TGCGCCAGCGCCGGGACTCCAAATCCGAACACTGAAGCTTTCTTT. The whole variable domain, remainder taken from reference TRBV5-1 and TRBJ1-1, is KAGVTQTPRYLIKTRGQQVTLSCSPISGHRSVSWYQQTPGQGLQFLFEYFSETQRNKGNFPGRFSGRQFSNSRSEMNVSTLELGDSALYLCASAGTPNPNTEAFFGQGTRLTVV.

CDR3 in DNA: TGTGCCAGCAGCTCGGACAGGGGCGGCTATAGCAATCAGCCCCAGCATTTT. It specifies CASSSDRGGYSNQPQHF. The chain combines TRBV7-9 with TRBJ1-5, with TRBD1 identical over 9 bases. CDR3 length: 17 amino acids. CDR1 is SEHNR and CDR2 is FQNEAQ in the germline V gene (reference sequence). Trimming at V came to 4 bases and at J to 0 bases, leaving 7 bases not matched to a gene.

The chain has TRBV6-5 and TRBJ2-7, with 10 bases identical to TRBD1. The V gene's germline CDR1 is MNHEY and CDR2 SVGAGI. The J segment lost 3 bases and the V segment lost 2 bases, leaving 4 bases of the junction unmatched. This CDR3 is 15 amino acids long. DNA of the CDR3: TGTGCCAGCAGTTACCAGGGACAGGGGCACTACGAGCAGTACTTC. It is translated as CASSYQGQGHYEQYF.

This clonotype turned up a few times. The rearrangement joins TRBV19 to TRBJ2-2; a weak D match, TRBD1 (5 bases). V lost 2 bases to trimming and J lost 6 bases, with 7 bases between them. Germline V gives CDR1 LNHDA, CDR2 SQIVND (reference sequence). CDR3 length: 13 residues. The CDR3 sequence: CASSIQGSGELFF. DNA of the CDR3: TGTGCCAGTAGTATACAGGGTTCCGGGGAGCTGTTTTTT. Together with reference TRBV19 and TRBJ2-2, the CDR3 gives the full variable domain: DGGITQSPKYLFRKEGQNVTLSCEQNLNHDAMYWYRQDPGQGLRLIYYSQIVNDFQKGDIAEGYSVSREKKESFPLTVTSAQKNPTAFYLCASSIQGSGELFFGEGSRLTVL.

A few counts support this clonotype. The genes are TRBV14 and TRBJ2-3, with a tentative D call TRBD2 (5 bases). From germline, CDR1 is SGHDN and CDR2 FVKESK. The V end lost 3 bases, the J end lost 10 bases, and 23 bases lay between the germline ends. The CDR3 has 16 amino acids. The CDR3 DNA sequence: TGTGCCAGCAGCCAGTCCATACCGAACCGCCGGGGTGCGCAGTATTTT. Translated, it gives CASSQSIPNRRGAQYF.

This clonotype has more than one count but fewer than ten. The rearrangement uses TRBV20-1 and TRBJ1-4, with 8 bases fitting TRBD1. V lost 5 bases, J lost 7 bases, and 6 bases stayed unmatched. This CDR3 comprises 13 residues. Germline-derived CDR1 and CDR2 are DFQATT and SNEGSKA (reference sequence). CDR3 DNA sequence: TGCAGTGCTGTACAGGGGGGAGGTGAAAAACTGTTTTTT. Protein product: CSAVQGGGEKLFF.

The chain carries TRBV12-3 or TRBV12-4 and TRBJ1-4, with D unresolved. Trimming left V 6 bases short and J 0 bases short, with 5 bases between. This CDR3 spans 13 amino acids. The CDR3 DNA follows: TGTGCCAGCAGCCCCACAACTAATGAAAAACTGTTTTTT. Its translation is CASSPTTNEKLFF.